This T cell receptor (beta chain) was identified during a study of blood T cell repertoires in COVID-19. Turning to the study itself: Sites across the United States, Italy and Spain contributed samples from acute and convalescent COVID-19. Sources were T cells, B-cell-depleted T cells, or PBMCs; the material itself was cDNA or gDNA.

The authors' processing: Counts of nucleated cells, estimated from reference gene primer amplification, were obtained. TCRdb's table, derived via immunoSEQ multiplex PCR, lists solely in-frame clones and lacks some. V, J and clone size reflect that table, while D and trimming were determined from the DNA. The data show 130,000 to 150,000 clones, approximately 80% seen once. The CDR3 has 16 residues. The V and J ends lost 1 base and 3 bases, in that order; junction bases with no gene match: 6. Germline-derived CDR1 and CDR2 are SGHDN and FVKESK. The rearrangement uses TRBV14 and TRBJ2-7; TRBD2 aligns across 10 bases. Sequenced sample: peripheral blood. The clonotype originates from a human donor in a cohort sampled during active COVID-19. This CDR3 is CASSQASGRGLYEQYF. CDR3 sequence (DNA): TGTGCCAGCAGCCAAGCTAGCGGGAGAGGGCTCTACGAGCAGTACTTC.